This T cell receptor beta chain was sequenced for a study of blood T cell repertoires in COVID-19. Whole-study context: From T cells, B-cell-depleted T cells, or PBMCs came the material, which was cDNA or gDNA.

Data came from immunoSEQ multiplex PCR; TCRdb stores just in-frame clones and leaves some out. This repertoire shows under 250,000 clones, around nine tenths found once; its top ten account for around 0.84%. This CDR3 contains 16 residues. CDR1 is LNHDA, CDR2 SQIVND, per germline (reference sequence). Trimming removed 7 bases at V and 0 bases at J, with 16 bases between. The clonotype was recovered from a man between 60 and 70 years old with COVID-19, enrolled during active disease. The chain carries TRBV19 and TRBJ1-3, with D tentatively TRBD1 (6 bases). The source material was peripheral blood. The CDR3 region is CASTERGSRSGNTIYF. In nucleotides, the CDR3 is TGTGCCAGTACAGAAAGGGGGTCCCGCTCTGGAAACACCATATATTTT.